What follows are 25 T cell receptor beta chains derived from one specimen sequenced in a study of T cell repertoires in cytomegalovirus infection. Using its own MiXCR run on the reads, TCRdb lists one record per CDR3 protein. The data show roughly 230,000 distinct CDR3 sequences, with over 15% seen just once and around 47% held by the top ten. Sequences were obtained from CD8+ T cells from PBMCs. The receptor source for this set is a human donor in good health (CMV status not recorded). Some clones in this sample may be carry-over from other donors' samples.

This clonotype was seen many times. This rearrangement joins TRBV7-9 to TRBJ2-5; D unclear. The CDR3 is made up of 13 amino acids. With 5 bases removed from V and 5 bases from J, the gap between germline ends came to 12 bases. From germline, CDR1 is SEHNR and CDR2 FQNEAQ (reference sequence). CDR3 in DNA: TGTGCCAGCAGCGCTATATCTGGGGAGACCCAGTACTTC. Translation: CASSAISGETQYF. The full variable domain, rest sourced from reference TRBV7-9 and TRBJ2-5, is DTGVSQNPRHKITKRGQNVTFRCDPISEHNRLYWYRQTLGQGPEFLTYFQNEAQLEKSRLLSDRFSAERPKGSFSTLEIQRTEQGDSAMYLCASSAISGETQYFGPGTRLLVL.

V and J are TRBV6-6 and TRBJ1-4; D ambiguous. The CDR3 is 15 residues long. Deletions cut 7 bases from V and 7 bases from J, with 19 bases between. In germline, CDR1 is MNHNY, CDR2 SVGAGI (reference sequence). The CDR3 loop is CASTSISGLREKLFF. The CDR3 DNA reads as TGTGCCAGCACCTCCATCTCCGGGTTGCGTGAAAAACTGTTTTTT.

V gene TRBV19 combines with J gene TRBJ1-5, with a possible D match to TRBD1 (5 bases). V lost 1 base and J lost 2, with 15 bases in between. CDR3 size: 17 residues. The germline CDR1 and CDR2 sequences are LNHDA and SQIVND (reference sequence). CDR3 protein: CASSIVFGQGGNQPQHF. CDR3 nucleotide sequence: TGTGCCAGTAGTATAGTATTCGGACAAGGGGGCAATCAGCCCCAGCATTTT.

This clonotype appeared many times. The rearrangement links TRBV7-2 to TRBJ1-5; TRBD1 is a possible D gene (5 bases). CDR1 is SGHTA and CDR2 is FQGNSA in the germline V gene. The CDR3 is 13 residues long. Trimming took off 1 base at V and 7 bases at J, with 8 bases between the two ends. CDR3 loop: CASSLDEGQPQHF. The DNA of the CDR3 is TGTGCCAGCAGCTTAGACGAGGGGCAGCCCCAGCATTTT.

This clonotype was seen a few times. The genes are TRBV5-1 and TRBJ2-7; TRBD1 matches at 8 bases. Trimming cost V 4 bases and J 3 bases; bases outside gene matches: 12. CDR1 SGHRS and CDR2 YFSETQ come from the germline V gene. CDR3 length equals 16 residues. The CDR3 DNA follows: TGCGCCAGCAGCGATTCCGGGACAGGAGACCGCTACGAGCAGTACTTC. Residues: CASSDSGTGDRYEQYF.

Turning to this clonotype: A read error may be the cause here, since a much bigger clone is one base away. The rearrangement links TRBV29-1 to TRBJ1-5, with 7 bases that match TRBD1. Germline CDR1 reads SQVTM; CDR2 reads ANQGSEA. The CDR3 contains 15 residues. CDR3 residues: CSVSTGARPNQPQRF. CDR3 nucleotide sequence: TGCAGCGTTAGTACAGGGGCCCGGCCCAATCAGCCCCAGCGTTTT. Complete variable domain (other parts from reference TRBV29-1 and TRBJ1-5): SAVISQKPSRDICQRGTSLTIQCQVDSQVTMMFWYRQQPGQSLTLIATANQGSEATYESGFVIDKFPISRPNLTFSTLTVSNMSPEDSSIYLCSVSTGARPNQPQRFGDGTRLSIL.

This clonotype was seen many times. In DNA, the CDR3 is TGTGCCAGCAGCCACATCGGCGGGCCGGCCACCGGGGAGCTGTTTTTT. Amino acid sequence: CASSHIGGPATGELFF. The chain recombines TRBV7-8 with TRBJ2-2; a weak D match, TRBD2 (5 bases). The CDR3 loop spans 16 amino acids. V was clipped by 5 bases and J by 4 bases, with 17 bases between them. Germline CDR1 and CDR2: SGHVS and FQNEAQ.

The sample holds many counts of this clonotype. CDR3: CASSSGENTEAFF. The CDR3 DNA sequence: TGTGCCAGCAGCTCGGGAGAGAACACTGAAGCTTTCTTT. This sequence joins TRBV7-8 and TRBJ1-1; D is undetermined. Looked up from germline, CDR1 is SGHVS and CDR2 is FQNEAQ. V was cut by 4 bases and J by 1 base, with 7 bases left in between. The CDR3 runs 13 residues.

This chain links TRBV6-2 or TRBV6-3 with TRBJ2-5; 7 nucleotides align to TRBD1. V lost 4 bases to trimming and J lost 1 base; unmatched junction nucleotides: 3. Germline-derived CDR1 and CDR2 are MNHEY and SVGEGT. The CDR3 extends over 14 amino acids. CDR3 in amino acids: CASSSWDSQETQYF. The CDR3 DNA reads TGTGCCAGCAGTTCCTGGGACAGCCAAGAGACCCAGTACTTC.

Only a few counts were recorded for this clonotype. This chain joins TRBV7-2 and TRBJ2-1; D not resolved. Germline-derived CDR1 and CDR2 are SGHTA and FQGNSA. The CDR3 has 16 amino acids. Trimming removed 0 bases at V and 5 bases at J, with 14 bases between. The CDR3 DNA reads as TGTGCCAGCAGCTTAGCCAACCAAGGTCGAGACAATGAGCAGTTCTTC. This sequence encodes CASSLANQGRDNEQFF. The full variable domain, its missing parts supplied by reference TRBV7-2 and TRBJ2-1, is GAGVSQSPSNKVTEKGKDVELRCDPISGHTALYWYRQSLGQGLEFLIYFQGNSAPDKSGLPSDRFSAERTGGSVSTLTIQRTQQEDSAVYLCASSLANQGRDNEQFFGPGTRLTVL.

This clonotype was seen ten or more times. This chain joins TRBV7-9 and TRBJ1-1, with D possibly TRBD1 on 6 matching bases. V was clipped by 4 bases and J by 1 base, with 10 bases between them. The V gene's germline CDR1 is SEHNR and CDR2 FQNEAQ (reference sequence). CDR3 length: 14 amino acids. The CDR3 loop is CASSSGTWNTEAFF. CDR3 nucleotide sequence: TGTGCCAGCAGCTCCGGGACATGGAACACTGAAGCTTTCTTT.

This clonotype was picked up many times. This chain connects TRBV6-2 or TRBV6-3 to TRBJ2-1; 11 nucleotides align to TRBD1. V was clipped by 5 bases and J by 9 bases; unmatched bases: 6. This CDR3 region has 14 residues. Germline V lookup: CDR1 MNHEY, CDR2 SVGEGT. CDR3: CASSPDRGRSEQFF. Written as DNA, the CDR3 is TGTGCCAGCAGTCCGGACAGGGGGCGGAGTGAGCAGTTCTTC.

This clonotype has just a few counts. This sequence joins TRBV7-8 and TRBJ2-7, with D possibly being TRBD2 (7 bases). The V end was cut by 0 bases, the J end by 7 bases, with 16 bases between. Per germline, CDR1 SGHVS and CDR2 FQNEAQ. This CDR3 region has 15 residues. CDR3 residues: CASSLAWGGPQEQYF. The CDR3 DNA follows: TGTGCCAGCAGCTTAGCGTGGGGGGGGCCCCAGGAGCAGTACTTC.

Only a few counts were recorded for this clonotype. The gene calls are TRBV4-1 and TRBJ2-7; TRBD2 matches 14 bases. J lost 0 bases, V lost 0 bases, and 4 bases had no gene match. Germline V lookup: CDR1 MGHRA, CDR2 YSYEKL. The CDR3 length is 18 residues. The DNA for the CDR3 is TGCGCCAGCAGCCAAGAGAGGACTAGCGGGGGGCCCTCCTACGAGCAGTACTTC. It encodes CASSQERTSGGPSYEQYF.

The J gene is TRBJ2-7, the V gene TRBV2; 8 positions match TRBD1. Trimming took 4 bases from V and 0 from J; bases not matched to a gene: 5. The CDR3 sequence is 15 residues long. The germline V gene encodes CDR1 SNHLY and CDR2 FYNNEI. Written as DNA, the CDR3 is TGTGCCAGCAGTGCCTACAGGGGGATCTCCTACGAGCAGTACTTC. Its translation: CASSAYRGISYEQYF.

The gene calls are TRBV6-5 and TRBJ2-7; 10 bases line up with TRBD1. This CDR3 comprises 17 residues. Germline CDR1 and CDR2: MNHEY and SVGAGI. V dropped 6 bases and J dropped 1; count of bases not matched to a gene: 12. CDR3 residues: CASSNRSPGQGSYEQYF. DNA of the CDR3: TGTGCCAGCAGCAACAGATCTCCGGGACAGGGGTCCTACGAGCAGTACTTC.

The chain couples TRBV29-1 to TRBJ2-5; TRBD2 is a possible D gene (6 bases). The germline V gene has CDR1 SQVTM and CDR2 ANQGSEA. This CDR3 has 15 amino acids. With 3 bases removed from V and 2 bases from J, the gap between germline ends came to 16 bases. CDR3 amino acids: CSVEGGHRGQETQYF. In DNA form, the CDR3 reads TGCAGCGTTGAGGGCGGACACCGGGGGCAAGAGACCCAGTACTTC. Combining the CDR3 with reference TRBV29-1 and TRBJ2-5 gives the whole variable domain SAVISQKPSRDICQRGTSLTIQCQVDSQVTMMFWYRQQPGQSLTLIATANQGSEATYESGFVIDKFPISRPNLTFSTLTVSNMSPEDSSIYLCSVEGGHRGQETQYFGPGTRLLVL.

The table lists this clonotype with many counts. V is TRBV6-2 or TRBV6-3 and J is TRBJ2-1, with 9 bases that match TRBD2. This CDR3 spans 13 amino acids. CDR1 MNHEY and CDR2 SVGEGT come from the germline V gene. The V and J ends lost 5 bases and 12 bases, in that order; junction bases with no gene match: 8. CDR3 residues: CASSVAGGPGQFF. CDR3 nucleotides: TGTGCCAGCAGTGTTGCGGGGGGGCCTGGGCAGTTCTTC.

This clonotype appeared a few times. This CDR3 is CSVRGPNTEAFF. In DNA form, the CDR3 reads TGCAGCGTTCGTGGACCGAACACTGAAGCTTTCTTT. The chain has TRBV29-1 and TRBJ1-1; D remains unclear. The length of the CDR3 is 12 residues. V was cut by 5 bases and J by 1 base, with 8 bases left in between. Germline V gene data show CDR1 as SQVTM and CDR2 as ANQGSEA.

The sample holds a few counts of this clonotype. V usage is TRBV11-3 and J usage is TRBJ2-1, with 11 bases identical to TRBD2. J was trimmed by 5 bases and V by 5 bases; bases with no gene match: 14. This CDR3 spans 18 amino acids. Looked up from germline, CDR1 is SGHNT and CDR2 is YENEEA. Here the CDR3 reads CASSQDRMLAGGHNEQFF. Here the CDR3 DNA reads TGTGCCAGCAGCCAAGACCGGATGCTAGCGGGGGGTCACAATGAGCAGTTCTTC.

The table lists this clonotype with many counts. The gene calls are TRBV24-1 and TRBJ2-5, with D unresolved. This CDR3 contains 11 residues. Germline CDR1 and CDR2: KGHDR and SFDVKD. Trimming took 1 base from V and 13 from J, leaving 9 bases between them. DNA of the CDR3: TGTGCCACCAGTGATTTAGACAACCTGTACTTC. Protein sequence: CATSDLDNLYF.

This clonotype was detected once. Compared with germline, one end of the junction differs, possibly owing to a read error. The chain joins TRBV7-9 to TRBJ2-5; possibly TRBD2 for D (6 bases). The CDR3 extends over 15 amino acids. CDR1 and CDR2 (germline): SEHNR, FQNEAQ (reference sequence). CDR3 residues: CASSFGPLGEENQYF. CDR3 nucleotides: TGTGCCAGCAGCTTCGGACCCCTCGGGGAGGAGAACCAGTACTTC.

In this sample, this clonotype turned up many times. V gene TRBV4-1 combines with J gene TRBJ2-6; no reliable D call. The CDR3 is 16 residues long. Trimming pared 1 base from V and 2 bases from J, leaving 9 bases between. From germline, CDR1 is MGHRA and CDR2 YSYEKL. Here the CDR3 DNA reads TGCGCCAGCAGCCAAGGATACGGAGCTGGGGCCAACGTCCTGACTTTC. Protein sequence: CASSQGYGAGANVLTF.

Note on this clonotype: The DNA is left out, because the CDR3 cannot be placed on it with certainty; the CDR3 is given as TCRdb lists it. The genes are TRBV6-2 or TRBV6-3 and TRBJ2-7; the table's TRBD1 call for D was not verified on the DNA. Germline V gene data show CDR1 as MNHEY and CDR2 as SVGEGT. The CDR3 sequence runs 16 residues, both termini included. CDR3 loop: CASSRRAGTATYEQYF.

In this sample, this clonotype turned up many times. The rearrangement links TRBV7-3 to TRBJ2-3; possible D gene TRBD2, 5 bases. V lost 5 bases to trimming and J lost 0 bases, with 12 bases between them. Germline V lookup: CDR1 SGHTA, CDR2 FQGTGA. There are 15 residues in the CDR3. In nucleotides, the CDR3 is TGTGCCAGCAGCCCGGGGATTACTAGCACAGATACGCAGTATTTT. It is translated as CASSPGITSTDTQYF.